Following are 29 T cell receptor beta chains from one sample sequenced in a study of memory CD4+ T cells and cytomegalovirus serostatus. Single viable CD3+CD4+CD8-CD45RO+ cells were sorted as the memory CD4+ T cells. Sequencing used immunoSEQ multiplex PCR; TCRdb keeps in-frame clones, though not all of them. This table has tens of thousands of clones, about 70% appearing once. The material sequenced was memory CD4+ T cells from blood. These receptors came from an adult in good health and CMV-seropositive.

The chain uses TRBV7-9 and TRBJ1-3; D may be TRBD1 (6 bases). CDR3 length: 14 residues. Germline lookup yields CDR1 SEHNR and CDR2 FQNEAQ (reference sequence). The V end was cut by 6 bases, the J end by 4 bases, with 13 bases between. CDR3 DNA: TGTGCCAGCAGTTATACAGGGTCCGGAAACACCATATATTTT. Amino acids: CASSYTGSGNTIYF.

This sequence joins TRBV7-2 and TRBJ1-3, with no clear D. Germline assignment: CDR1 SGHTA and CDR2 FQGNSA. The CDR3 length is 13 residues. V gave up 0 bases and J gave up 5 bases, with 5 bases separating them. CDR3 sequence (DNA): TGTGCCAGCAGCTTAGCAGGTCGAAACACCATATATTTT. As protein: CASSLAGRNTIYF.

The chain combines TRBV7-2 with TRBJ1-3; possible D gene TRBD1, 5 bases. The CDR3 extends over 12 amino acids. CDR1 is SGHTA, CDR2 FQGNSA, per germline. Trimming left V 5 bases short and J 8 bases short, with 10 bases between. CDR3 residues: CASSAPGYTIYF. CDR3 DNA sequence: TGTGCCAGCAGCGCACCAGGGTACACCATATATTTT.

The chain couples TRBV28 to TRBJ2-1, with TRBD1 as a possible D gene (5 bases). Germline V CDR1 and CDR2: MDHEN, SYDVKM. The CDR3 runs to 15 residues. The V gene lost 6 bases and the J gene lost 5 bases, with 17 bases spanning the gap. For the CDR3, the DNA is TGTGCCAGCAGAAAGACAGCGCAAGTCCACAATGAGCAGTTCTTC. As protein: CASRKTAQVHNEQFF.

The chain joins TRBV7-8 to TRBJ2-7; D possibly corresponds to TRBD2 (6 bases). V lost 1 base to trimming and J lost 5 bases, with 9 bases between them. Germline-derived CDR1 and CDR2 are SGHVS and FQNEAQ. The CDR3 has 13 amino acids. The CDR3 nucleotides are TGTGCCAGCAGCTTAGGGAGGGTTAACGAGCAGTACGTC. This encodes CASSLGRVNEQYV.

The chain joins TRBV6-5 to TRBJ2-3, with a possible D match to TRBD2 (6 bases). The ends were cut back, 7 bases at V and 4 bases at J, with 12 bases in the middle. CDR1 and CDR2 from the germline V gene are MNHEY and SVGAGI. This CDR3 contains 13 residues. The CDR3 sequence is CASNLPGADTQYF. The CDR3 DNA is TGTGCCAGCAATCTCCCGGGGGCAGATACGCAGTATTTT.

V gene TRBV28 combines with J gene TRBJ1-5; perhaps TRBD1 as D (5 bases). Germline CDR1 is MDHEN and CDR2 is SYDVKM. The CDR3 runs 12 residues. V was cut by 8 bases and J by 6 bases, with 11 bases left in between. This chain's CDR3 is CASHQGSQPQHF. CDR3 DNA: TGTGCCAGCCACCAGGGCAGTCAGCCCCAGCATTTT.

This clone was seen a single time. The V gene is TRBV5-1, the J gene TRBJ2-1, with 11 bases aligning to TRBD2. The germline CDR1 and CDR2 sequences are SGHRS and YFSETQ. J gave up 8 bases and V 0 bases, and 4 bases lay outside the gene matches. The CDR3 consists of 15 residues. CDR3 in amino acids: CASSLASGRYDEQFF. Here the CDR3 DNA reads TGCGCCAGCAGCTTGGCTAGCGGGAGGTACGATGAGCAGTTCTTC. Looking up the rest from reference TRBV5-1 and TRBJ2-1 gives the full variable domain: KAGVTQTPRYLIKTRGQQVTLSCSPISGHRSVSWYQQTPGQGLQFLFEYFSETQRNKGNFPGRFSGRQFSNSRSEMNVSTLELGDSALYLCASSLASGRYDEQFFGPGTRLTVL.

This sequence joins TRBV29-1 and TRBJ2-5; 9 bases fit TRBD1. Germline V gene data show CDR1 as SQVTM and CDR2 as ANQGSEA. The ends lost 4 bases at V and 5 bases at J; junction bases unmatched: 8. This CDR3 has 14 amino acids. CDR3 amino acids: CSVGGTGYMETQYF. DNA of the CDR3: TGCAGCGTTGGGGGGACAGGGTATATGGAGACCCAGTACTTC.

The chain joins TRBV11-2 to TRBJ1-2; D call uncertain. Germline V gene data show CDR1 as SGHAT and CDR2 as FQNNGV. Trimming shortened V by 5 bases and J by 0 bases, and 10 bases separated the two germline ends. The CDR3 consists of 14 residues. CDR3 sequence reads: CASSPLTANYGYTF. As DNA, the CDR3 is TGTGCCAGCAGCCCTCTGACGGCTAACTATGGCTACACCTTC.

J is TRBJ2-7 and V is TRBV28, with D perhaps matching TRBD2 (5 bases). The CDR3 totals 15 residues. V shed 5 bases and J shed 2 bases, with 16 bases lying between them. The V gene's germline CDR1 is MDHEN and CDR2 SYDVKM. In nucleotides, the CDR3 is TGTGCCAGCAGTCGCAGCGGAGCTAAAACCTACGAGCAGTACTTC. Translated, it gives CASSRSGAKTYEQYF.

CDR3 region: CASSSTTGPNTQYF. CDR3 bases: TGCGCCAGCAGCTCGACGACAGGGCCTAATACGCAGTATTTT. The genes are TRBV5-1 and TRBJ2-3; 7 positions match TRBD1. From germline, CDR1 is SGHRS and CDR2 YFSETQ. This CDR3 is built from 14 residues. The trim removed 3 bases at V and 7 bases at J, leaving 8 bases unmatched. The entire variable domain, with the rest obtained from reference TRBV5-1 and TRBJ2-3, is as follows: KAGVTQTPRYLIKTRGQQVTLSCSPISGHRSVSWYQQTPGQGLQFLFEYFSETQRNKGNFPGRFSGRQFSNSRSEMNVSTLELGDSALYLCASSSTTGPNTQYFGPGTRLTVL.

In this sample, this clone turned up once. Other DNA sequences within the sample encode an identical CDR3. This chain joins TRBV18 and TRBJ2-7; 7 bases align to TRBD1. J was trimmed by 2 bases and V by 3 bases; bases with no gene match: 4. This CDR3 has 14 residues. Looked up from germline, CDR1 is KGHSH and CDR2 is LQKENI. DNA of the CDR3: TGTGCCAGCTCACCCAGACAGGGTACCTACGAGCAGTACTTC. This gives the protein CASSPRQGTYEQYF.

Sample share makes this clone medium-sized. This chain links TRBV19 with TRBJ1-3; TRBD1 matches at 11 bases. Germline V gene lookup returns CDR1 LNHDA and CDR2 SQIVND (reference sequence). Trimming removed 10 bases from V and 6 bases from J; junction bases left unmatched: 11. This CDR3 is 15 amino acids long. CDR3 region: CATIPGTGGKNTIYF. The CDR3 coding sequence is TGTGCCACGATCCCCGGGACAGGGGGAAAAAACACCATATATTTT.

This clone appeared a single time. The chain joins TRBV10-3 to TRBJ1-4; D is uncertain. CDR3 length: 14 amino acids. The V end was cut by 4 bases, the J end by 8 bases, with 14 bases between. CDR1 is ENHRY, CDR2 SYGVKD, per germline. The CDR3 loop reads CAISVTVQGEKLFF. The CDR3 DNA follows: TGTGCCATCAGTGTAACAGTCCAAGGAGAAAAACTGTTTTTT.

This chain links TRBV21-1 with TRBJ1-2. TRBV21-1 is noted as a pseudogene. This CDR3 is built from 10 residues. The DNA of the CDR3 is TGTGCCAGCAGCTCGGGAGGCTACACCTTC. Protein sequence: CASSSGGYTF.

CDR3 sequence reads: CASSPEPNYGYTF. The CDR3 nucleotides read TGTGCCAGCAGCCCGGAACCCAACTATGGCTACACCTTC. The chain employs TRBV7-2 and TRBJ1-2, with D hard to call. The V end lost 5 bases, the J end lost 2 bases, and 9 bases lay between the germline ends. The germline gives CDR1 SGHTA, CDR2 FQGNSA. The CDR3 covers 13 residues. The full variable domain, in which reference TRBV7-2 and TRBJ1-2 provide the parts outside the CDR3, is GAGVSQSPSNKVTEKGKDVELRCDPISGHTALYWYRQSLGQGLEFLIYFQGNSAPDKSGLPSDRFSAERTGGSVSTLTIQRTQQEDSAVYLCASSPEPNYGYTFGSGTRLTVV.

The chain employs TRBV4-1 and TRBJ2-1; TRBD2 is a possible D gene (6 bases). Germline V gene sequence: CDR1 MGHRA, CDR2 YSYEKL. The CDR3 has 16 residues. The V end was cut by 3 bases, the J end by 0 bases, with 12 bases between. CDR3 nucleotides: TGCGCCAGCAGCCAGGTAGCGGAGAGCTCCTACAATGAGCAGTTCTTC. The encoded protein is CASSQVAESSYNEQFF.

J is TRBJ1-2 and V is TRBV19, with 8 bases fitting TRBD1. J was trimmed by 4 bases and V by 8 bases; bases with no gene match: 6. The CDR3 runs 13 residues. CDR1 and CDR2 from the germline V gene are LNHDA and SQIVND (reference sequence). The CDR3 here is CASGRGQSYGYTF. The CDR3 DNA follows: TGTGCCAGTGGCAGGGGGCAAAGCTATGGCTACACCTTC.

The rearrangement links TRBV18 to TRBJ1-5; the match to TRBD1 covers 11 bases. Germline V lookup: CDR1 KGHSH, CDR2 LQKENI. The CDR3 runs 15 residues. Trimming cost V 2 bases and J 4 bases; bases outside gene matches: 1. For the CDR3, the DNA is TGTGCCAGCTCACCAGGGACAGGGGGAAATCAGCCCCAGCATTTT. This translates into CASSPGTGGNQPQHF.

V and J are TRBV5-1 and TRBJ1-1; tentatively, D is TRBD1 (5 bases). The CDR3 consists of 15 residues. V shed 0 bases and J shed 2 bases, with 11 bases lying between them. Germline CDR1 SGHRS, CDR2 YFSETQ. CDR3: CASSLGGTDNTEAFF. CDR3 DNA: TGCGCCAGCAGCTTGGGGGGGACGGATAACACTGAAGCTTTCTTT.

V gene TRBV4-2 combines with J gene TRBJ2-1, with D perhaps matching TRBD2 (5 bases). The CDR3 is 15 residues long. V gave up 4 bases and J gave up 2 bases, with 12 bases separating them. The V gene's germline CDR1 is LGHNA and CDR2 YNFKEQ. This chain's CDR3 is CASSPHHGAYNEQFF. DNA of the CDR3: TGTGCCAGCAGCCCACACCACGGGGCCTACAATGAGCAGTTCTTC.

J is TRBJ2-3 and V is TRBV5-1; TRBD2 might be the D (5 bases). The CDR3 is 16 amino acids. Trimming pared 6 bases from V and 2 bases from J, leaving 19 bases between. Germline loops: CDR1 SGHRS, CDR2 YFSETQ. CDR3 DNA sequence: TGCGCCAGCACCCCTAGAGAAGCGGCCTTCACAGATACGCAGTATTTT. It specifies CASTPREAAFTDTQYF.

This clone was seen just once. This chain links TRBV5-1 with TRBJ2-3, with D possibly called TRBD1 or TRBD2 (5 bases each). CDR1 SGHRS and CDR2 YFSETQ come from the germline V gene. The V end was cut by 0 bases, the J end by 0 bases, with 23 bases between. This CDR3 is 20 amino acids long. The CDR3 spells CASSLGQRAFRGASTDTQYF. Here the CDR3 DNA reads TGCGCCAGCAGCTTGGGACAGAGGGCCTTCCGGGGAGCTAGCACAGATACGCAGTATTTT.

The CDR3 bases are TGTGCCTGGAGTGTAGAGGGTCATACGCAGTATTTT. It specifies CAWSVEGHTQYF. The genes are TRBV30 and TRBJ2-3, with D tentatively TRBD2 (5 bases). The V end was cut by 0 bases, the J end by 7 bases, with 8 bases between. CDR3 length: 12 residues. Germline V CDR1 and CDR2: GTSNPN, SVGIG (reference sequence).

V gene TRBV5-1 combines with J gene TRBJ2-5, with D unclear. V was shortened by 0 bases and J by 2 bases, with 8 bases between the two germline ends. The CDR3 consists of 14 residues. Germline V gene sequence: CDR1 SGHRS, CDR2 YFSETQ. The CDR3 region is CASSLGLIQETQYF. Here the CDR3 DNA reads TGCGCCAGCAGCTTGGGACTTATTCAAGAGACCCAGTACTTC.

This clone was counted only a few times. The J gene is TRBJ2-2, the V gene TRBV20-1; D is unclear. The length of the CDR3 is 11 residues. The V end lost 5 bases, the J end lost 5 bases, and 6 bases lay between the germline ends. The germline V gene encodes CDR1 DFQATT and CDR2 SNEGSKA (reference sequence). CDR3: CSALKTGELFF. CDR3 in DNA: TGCAGTGCTCTTAAAACCGGGGAGCTGTTTTTT.

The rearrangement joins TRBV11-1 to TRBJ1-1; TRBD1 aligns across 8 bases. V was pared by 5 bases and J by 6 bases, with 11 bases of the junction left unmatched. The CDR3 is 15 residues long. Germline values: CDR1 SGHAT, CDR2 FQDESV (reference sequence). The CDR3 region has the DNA TGTGCCAGCAGCGACTTCGACAGGGGATGGCCTGAAGCTTTCTTT. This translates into CASSDFDRGWPEAFF.

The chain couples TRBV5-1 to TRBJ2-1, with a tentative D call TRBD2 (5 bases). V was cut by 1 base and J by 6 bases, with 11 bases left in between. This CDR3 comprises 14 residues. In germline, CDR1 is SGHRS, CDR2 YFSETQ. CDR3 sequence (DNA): TGCGCCAGCAGCTTGCGGCCAGGAGGCAATGAGCAGTTCTTC. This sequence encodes CASSLRPGGNEQFF.